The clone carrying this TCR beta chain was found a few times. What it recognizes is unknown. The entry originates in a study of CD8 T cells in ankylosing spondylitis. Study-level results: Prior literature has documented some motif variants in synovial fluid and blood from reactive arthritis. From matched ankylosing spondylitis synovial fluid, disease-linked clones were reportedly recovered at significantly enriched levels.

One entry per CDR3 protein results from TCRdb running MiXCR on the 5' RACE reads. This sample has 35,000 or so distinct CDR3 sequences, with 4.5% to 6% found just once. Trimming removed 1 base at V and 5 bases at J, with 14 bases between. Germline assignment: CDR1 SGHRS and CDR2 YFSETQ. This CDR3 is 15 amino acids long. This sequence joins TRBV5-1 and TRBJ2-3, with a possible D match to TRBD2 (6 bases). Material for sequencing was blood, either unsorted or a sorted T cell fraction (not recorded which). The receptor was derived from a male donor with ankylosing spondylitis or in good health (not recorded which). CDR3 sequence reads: CASSLTSYAEDTQYF. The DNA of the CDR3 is TGCGCCAGCAGCTTGACTAGCTACGCGGAAGATACGCAGTATTTT.